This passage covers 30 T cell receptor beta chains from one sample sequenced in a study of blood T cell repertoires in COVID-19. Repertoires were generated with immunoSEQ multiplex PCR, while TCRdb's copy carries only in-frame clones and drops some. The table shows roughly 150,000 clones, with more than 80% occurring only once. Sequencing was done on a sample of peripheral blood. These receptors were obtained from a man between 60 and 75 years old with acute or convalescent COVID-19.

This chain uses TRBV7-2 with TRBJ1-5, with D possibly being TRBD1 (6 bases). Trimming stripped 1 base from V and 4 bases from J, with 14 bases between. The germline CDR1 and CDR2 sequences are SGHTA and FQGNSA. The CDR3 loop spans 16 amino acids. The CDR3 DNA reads TGTGCCAGCAGCTTAGTCGTTGGGACACCAAATCAGCCCCAGCATTTT. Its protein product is CASSLVVGTPNQPQHF. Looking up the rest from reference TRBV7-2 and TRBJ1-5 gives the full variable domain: GAGVSQSPSNKVTEKGKDVELRCDPISGHTALYWYRQSLGQGLEFLIYFQGNSAPDKSGLPSDRFSAERTGGSVSTLTIQRTQQEDSAVYLCASSLVVGTPNQPQHFGDGTRLSIL.

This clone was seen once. CDR3 amino acids: CASSQSSGQRGNTGELFF. The CDR3 nucleotides are TGTGCCAGCAGCCAATCTAGCGGCCAGCGGGGGAACACCGGGGAGCTGTTTTTT. The chain has TRBV4-2 and TRBJ2-2; 7 bases fit TRBD2. The germline gives CDR1 LGHNA, CDR2 YNFKEQ. Trimming cost V 2 bases and J 1 base; bases outside gene matches: 10. The CDR3 is 18 residues long.

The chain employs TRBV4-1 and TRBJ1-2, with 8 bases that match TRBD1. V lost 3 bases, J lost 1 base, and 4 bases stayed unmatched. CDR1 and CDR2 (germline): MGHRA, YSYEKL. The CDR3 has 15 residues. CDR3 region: CASSQGQERNYGYTF. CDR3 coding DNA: TGCGCCAGCAGCCAGGGACAGGAGCGTAACTATGGCTACACCTTC.

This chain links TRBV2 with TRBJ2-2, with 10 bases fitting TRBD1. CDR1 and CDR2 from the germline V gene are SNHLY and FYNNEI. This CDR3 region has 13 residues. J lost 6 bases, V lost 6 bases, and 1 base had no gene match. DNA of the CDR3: TGTGCCAGCAGAGGACAGGGGGCCGGGGAGCTGTTTTTT. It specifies CASRGQGAGELFF.

In nucleotides, the CDR3 is TGTGCCAGCACTTCCCCGGAGAGAGGCTATGGCTACACCTTC. Translating gives CASTSPERGYGYTF. The V and J genes are TRBV6-5 and TRBJ1-2; no firm D call. The CDR3 has 14 amino acids. Trimming removed 7 bases at V and 4 bases at J, with 16 bases between. The germline gives CDR1 MNHEY, CDR2 SVGAGI.

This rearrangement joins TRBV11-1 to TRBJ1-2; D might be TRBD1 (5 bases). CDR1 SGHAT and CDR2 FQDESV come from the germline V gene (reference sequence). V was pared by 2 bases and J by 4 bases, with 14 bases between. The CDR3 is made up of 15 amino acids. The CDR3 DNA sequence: TGTGCCAGCAGCTTACGCGTCCAGGGTGCCTATGGCTACACCTTC. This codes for CASSLRVQGAYGYTF.

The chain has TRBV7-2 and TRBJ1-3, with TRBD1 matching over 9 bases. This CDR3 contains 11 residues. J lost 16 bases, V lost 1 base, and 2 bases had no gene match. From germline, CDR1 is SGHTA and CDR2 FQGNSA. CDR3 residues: CASSLGQGVYF. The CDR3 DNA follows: TGTGCCAGCAGCTTAGGACAGGGGGTTTATTTT.

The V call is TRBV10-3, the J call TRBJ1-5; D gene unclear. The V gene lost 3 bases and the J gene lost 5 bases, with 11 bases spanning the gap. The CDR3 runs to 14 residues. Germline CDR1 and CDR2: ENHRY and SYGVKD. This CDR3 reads CAISEWQSDQPQHF. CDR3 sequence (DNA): TGTGCCATCAGTGAATGGCAAAGCGATCAGCCCCAGCATTTT.

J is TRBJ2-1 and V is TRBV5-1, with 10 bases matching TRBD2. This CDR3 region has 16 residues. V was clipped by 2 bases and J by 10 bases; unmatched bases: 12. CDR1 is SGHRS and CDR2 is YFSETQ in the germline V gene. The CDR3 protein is CASSLLAGTTTEEQFF. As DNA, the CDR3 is TGCGCCAGCAGCTTACTAGCGGGGACCACTACAGAGGAGCAGTTCTTC.

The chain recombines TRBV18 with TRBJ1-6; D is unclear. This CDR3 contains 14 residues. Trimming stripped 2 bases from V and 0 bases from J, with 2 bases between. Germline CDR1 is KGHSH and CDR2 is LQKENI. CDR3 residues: CASSPYSYNSPLHF. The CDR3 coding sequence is TGTGCCAGCTCACCATACTCCTATAATTCACCCCTCCACTTT. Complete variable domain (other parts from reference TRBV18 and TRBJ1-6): NAGVMQNPRHLVRRRGQEARLRCSPMKGHSHVYWYRQLPEEGLKFMVYLQKENIIDESGMPKERFSAEFPKEGPSILRIQQVVRGDSAAYFCASSPYSYNSPLHFGNGTRLTVT.

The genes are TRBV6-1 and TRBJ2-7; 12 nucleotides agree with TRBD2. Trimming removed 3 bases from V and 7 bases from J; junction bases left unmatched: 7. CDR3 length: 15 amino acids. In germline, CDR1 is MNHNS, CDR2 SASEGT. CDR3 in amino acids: CASSDSSGGAREQYF. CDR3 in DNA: TGTGCCAGCAGTGATTCTAGCGGGGGGGCTCGAGAGCAGTACTTC.

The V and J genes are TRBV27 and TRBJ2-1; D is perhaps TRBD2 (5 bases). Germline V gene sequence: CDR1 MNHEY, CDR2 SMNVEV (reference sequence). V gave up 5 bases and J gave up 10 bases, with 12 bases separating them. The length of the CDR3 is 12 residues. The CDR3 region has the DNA TGTGCCAGCAGTCCCTGGACGGGGGAGCAGTTCTTC. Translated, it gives CASSPWTGEQFF.

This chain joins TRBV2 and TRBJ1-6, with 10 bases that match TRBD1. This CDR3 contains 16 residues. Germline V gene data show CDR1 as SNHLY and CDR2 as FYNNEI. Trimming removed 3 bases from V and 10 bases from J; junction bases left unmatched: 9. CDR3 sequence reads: CASSEAGTGVRSPLHF. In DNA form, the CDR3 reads TGTGCCAGCAGTGAGGCCGGGACAGGGGTAAGATCACCCCTCCACTTT.

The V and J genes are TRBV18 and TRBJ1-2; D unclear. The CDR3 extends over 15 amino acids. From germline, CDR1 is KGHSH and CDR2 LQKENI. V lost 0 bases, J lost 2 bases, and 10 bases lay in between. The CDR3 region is CASSPPYRPNYGYTF. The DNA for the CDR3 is TGTGCCAGCTCACCACCCTATCGTCCGAACTATGGCTACACCTTC.

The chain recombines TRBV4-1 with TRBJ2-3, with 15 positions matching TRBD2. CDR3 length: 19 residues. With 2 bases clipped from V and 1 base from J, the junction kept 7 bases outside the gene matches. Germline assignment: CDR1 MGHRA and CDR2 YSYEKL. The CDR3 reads CASSQRTSGGALGTDTQYF. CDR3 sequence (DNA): TGCGCCAGCAGCCAACGGACTAGCGGGGGGGCCCTTGGCACAGATACGCAGTATTTT.

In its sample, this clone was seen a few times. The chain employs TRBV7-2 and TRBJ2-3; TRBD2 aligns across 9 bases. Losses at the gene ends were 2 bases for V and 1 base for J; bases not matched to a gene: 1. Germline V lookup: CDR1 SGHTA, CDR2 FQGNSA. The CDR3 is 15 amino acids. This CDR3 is CASSLKRGGTDTQYF. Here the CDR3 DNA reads TGTGCCAGCAGCTTAAAGCGGGGGGGCACAGATACGCAGTATTTT.

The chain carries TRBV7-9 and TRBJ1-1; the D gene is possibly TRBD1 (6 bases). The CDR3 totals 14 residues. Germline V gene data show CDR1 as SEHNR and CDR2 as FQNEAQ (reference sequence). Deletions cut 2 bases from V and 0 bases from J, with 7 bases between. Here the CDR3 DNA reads TGTGCCAGCAGCTTAACAGGGATGAACACTGAAGCTTTCTTT. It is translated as CASSLTGMNTEAFF. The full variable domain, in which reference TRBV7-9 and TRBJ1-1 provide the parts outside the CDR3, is DTGVSQNPRHKITKRGQNVTFRCDPISEHNRLYWYRQTLGQGPEFLTYFQNEAQLEKSRLLSDRFSAERPKGSFSTLEIQRTEQGDSAMYLCASSLTGMNTEAFFGQGTRLTVV.

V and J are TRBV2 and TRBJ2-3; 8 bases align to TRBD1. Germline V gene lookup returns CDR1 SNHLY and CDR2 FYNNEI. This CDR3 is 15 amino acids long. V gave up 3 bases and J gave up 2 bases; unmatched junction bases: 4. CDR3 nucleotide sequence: TGTGCCAGCAGTGACAGGGGGCCTTCCACAGATACGCAGTATTTT. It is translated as CASSDRGPSTDTQYF.

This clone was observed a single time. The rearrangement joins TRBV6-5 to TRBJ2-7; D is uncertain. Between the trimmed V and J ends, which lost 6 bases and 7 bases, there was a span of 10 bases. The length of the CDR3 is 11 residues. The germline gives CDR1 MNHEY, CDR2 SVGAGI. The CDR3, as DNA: TGTGCCAGCAGCAAACACGGGGAGCAGTACTTC. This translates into CASSKHGEQYF.

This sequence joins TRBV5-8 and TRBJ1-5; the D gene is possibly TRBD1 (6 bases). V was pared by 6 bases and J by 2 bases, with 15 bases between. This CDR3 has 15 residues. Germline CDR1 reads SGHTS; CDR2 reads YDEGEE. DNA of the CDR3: TGTGCCAGCACCCTTGGACAGTTTCGCAATCAGCCCCAGCATTTT. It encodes CASTLGQFRNQPQHF.

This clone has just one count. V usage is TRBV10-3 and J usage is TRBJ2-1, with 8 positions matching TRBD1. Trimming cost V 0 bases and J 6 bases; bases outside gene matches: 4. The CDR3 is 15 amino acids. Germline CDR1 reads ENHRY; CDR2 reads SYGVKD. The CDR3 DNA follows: TGTGCCATCAGTGAGTCCCCAGGGGGCTTCAATGAGCAGTTCTTC. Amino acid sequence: CAISESPGGFNEQFF.

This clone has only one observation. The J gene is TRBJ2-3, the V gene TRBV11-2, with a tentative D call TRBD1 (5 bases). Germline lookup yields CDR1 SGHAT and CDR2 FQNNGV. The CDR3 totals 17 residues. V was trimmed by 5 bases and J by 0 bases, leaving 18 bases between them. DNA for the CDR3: TGTGCCAGCAGCCGCTTCGGCAGGGTAGATAGCACAGATACGCAGTATTTT. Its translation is CASSRFGRVDSTDTQYF. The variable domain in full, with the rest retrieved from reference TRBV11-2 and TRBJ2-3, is EAGVAQSPRYKIIEKRQSVAFWCNPISGHATLYWYQQILGQGPKLLIQFQNNGVVDDSQLPKDRFSAERLKGVDSTLKIQPAKLEDSAVYLCASSRFGRVDSTDTQYFGPGTRLTVL.

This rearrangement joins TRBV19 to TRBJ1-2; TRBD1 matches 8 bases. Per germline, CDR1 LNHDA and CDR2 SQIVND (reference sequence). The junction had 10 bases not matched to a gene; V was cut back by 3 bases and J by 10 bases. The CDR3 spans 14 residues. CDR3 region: CASSIRGRGGVYTF. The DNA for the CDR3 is TGTGCCAGTAGTATCAGGGGGCGAGGAGGCGTCTACACCTTC.

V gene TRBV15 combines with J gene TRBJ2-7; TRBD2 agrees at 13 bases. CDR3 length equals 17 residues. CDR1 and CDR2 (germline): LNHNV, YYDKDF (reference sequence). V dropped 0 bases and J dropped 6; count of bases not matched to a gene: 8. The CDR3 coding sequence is TGTGCCACCAGCAGAGATCGACTAGCGGGGGGAGGGGCCGAGCAGTACTTC. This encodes CATSRDRLAGGGAEQYF.

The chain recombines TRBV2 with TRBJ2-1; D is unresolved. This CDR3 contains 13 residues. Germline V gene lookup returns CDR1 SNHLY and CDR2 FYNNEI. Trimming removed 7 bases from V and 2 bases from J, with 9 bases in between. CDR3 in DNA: TGTGCCAGCACGTTCTCCCCCTACAATGAGCAGTTCTTC. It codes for CASTFSPYNEQFF.

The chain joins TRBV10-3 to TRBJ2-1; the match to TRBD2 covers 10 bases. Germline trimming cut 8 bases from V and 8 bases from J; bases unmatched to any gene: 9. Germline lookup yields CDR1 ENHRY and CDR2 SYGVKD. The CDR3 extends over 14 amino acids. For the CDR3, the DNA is TGTGCCATCGGATCCAGCGGGGGGGCATATGAGCAGTTCTTC. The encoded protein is CAIGSSGGAYEQFF.

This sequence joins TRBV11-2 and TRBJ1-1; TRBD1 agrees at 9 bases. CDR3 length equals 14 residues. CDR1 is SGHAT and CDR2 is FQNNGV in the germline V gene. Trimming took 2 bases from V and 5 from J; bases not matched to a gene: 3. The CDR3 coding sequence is TGTGCCAGCAGCTTAAACAGGGGGCGGACTGAAGCTTTCTTT. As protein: CASSLNRGRTEAFF.

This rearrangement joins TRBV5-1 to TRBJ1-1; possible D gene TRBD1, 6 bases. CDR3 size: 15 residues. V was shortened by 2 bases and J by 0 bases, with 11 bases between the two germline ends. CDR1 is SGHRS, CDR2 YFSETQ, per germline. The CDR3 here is CASSLYQGMNTEAFF. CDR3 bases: TGCGCCAGCAGCTTATACCAGGGGATGAACACTGAAGCTTTCTTT.

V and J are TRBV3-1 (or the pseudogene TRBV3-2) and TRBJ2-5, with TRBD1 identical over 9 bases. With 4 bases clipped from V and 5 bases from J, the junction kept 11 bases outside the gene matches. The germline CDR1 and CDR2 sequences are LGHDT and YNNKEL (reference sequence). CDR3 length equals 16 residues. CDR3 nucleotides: TGTGCCAGCAGCCTGAGGGGGACAGGGACCGTGGAGACCCAGTACTTC. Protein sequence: CASSLRGTGTVETQYF.

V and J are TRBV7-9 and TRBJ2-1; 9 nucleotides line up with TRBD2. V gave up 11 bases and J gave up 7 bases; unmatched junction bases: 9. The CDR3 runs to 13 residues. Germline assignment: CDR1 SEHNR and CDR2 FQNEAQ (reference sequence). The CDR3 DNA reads TGTGCCTCCCAGCTAGCGGGGATTAATGAGCAGTTCTTC. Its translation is CASQLAGINEQFF.